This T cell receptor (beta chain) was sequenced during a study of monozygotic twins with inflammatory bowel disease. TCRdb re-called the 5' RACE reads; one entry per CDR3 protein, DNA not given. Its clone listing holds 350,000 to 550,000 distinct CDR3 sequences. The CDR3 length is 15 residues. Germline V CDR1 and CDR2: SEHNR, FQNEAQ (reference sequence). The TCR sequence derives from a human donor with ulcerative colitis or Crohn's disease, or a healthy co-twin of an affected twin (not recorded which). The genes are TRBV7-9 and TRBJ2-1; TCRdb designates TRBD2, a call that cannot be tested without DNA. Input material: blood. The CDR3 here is CASSSSGLGYNEQFF. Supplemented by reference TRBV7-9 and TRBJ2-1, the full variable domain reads DTGVSQNPRHKITKRGQNVTFRCDPISEHNRLYWYRQTLGQGPEFLTYFQNEAQLEKSRLLSDRFSAERPKGSFSTLEIQRTEQGDSAMYLCASSSSGLGYNEQFFGPGTRLTVL.